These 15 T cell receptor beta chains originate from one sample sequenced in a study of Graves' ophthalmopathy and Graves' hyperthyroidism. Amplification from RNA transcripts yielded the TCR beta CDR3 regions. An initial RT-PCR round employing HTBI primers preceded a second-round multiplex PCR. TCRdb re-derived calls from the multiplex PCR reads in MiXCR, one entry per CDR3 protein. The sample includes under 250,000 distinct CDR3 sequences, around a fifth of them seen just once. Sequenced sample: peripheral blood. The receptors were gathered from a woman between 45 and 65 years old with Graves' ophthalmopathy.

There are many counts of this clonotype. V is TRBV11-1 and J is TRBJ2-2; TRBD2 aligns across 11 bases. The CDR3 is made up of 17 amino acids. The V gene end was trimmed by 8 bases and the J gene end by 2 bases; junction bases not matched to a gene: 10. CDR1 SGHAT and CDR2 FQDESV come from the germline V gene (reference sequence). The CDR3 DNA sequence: TGTGCCAGCGGACGGACTAGCGGGCCTTCAAACACCGGGGAGCTGTTTTTT. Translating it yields CASGRTSGPSNTGELFF.

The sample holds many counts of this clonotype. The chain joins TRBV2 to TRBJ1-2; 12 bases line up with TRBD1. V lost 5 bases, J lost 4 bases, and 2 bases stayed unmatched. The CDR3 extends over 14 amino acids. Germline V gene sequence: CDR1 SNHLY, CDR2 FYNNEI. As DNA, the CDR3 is TGTGCCAGCAGTTGGGGACAGGGGGCCTATGGCTACACCTTC. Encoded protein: CASSWGQGAYGYTF.

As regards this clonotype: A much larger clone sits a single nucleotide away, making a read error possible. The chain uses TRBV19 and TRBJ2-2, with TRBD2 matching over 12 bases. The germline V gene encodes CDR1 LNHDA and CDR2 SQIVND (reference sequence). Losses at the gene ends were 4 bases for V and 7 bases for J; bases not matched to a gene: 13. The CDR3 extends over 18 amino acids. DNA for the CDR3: TGTGCCAGTAGTAAGGGGGAGACTAGCGGGAGATTGGTCGGGGAGCTGTTTTTT. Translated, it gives CASSKGETSGRLVGELFF.

DNA for the CDR3: TGTGCCAGCAGGCTCCCGGGACAGGGGGCGCGGGAAAACATTCAGTACTTC. Translating it yields CASRLPGQGARENIQYF. This chain joins TRBV6-1 and TRBJ2-4; TRBD1 aligns across 12 bases. CDR3 length: 17 amino acids. V lost 6 bases and J lost 5; bases outside the gene matches: 11. Germline-derived CDR1 and CDR2 are MNHNS and SASEGT.

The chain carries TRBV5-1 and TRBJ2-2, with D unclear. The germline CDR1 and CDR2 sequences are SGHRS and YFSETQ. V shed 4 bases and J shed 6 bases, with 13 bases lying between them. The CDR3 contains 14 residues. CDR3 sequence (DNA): TGCGCCAGCAGCCTGGAGTGGGTTTCCGGGGAGCTGTTTTTT. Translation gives CASSLEWVSGELFF.

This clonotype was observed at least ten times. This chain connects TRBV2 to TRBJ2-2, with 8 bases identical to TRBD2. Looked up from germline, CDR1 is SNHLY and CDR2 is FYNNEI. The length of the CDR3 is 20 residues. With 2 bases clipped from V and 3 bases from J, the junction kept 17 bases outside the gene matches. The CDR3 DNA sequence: TGTGCCAGCAGTGAAATCCGGGGACTTACCAGCGGGAGTGACACCGGGGAGCTGTTTTTT. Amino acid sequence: CASSEIRGLTSGSDTGELFF.

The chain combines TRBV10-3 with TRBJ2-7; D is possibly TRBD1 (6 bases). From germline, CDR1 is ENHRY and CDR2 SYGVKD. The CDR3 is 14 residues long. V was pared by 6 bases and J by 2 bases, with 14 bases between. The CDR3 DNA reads TGTGCCATCAGAGCAGGGGCCCTTACCTACGAGCAGTACTTC. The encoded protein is CAIRAGALTYEQYF.

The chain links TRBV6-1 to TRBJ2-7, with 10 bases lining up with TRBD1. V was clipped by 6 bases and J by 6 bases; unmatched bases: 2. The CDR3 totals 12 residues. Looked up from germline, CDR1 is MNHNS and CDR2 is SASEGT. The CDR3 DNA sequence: TGTGCCAGCAGCGGGGACAGGGGCGAGCAGTACTTC. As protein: CASSGDRGEQYF.

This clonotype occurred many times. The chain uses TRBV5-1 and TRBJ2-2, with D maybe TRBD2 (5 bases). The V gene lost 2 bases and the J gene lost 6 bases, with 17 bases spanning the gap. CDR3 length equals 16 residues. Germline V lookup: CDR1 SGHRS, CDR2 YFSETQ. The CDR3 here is CASSFDGVERSGELFF. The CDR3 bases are TGCGCCAGCAGCTTCGACGGGGTAGAGCGTTCCGGGGAGCTGTTTTTT.

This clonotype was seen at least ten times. CDR3 nucleotide sequence: TGTGCCAGCAGTTTATCTGGGACAGGGGGCAGACTGGGCAAAGAGACCCAGTACTTC. It yields the protein CASSLSGTGGRLGKETQYF. This chain uses TRBV27 with TRBJ2-5, with 12 bases lining up with TRBD1. This CDR3 region has 19 residues. V lost 0 bases and J lost 3; bases outside the gene matches: 11. Germline V gives CDR1 MNHEY, CDR2 SMNVEV (reference sequence).

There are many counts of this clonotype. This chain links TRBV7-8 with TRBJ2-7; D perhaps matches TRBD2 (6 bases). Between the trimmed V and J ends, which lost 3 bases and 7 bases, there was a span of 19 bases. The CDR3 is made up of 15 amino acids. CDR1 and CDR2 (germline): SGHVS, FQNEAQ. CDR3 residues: CASSLAEGPTREQYF. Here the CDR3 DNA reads TGTGCCAGCAGCTTGGCGGAGGGTCCGACTAGGGAGCAGTACTTC.

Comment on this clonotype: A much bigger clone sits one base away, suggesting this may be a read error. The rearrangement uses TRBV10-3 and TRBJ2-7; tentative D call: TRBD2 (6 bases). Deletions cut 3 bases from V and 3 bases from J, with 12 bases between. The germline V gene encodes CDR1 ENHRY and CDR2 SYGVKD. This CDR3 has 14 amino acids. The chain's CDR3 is CAISDWDWGYEQYF. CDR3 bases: TGTGCCATCAGTGACTGGGACTGGGGCTACGAGCAGTACTTC.

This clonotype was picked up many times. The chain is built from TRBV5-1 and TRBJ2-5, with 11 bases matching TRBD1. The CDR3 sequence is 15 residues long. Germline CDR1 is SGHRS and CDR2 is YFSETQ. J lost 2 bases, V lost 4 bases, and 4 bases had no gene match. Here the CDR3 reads CASSLGQGDQETQYF. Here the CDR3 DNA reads TGCGCCAGCAGCCTGGGACAGGGGGATCAAGAGACCCAGTACTTC.

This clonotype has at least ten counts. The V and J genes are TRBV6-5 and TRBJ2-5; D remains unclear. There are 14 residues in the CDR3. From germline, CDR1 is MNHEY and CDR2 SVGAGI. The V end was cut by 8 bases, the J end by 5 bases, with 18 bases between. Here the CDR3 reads CASDLNGRRETQYF. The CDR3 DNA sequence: TGTGCCAGCGATCTCAACGGCAGACGGGAGACCCAGTACTTC.

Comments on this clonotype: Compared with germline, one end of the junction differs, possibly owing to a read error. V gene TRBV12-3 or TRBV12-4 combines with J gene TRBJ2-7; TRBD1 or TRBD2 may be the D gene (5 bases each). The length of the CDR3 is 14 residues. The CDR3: CAISLRGWKTGQYF. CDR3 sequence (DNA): TGTGCCATCAGTCTACGGGGCTGGAAGACCGGGCAGTACTTC.